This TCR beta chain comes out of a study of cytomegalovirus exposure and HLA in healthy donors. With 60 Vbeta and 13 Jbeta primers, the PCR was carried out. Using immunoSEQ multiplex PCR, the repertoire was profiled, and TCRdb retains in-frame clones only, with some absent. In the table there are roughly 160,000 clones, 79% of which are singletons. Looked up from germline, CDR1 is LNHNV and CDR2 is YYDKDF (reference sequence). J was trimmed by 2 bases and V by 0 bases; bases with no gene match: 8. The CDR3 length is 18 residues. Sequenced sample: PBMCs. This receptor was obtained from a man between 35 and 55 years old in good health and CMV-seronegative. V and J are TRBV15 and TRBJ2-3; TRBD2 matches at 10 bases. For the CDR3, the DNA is TGTGCCACCAGCAGAGATCTTCGCCTAGCGGGAGTCACAGATACGCAGTATTTT. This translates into CATSRDLRLAGVTDTQYF. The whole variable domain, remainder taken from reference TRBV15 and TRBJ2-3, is DAMVIQNPRYQVTQFGKPVTLSCSQTLNHNVMYWYQQKSSQAPKLLFHYYDKDFNNEADTPDNFQSRRPNTSFCFLDIRSPGLGDTAMYLCATSRDLRLAGVTDTQYFGPGTRLTVL.